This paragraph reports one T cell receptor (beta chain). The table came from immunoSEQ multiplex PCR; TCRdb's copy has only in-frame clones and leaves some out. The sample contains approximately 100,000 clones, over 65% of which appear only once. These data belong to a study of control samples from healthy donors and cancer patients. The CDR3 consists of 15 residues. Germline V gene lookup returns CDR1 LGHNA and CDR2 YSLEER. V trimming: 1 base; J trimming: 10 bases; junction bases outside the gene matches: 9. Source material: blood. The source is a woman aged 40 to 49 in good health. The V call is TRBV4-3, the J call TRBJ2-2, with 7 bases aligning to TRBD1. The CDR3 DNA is TGCGCCAGCAGCCAAGTGGCAGGGGGTGATATGGAGCTGTTTTTT. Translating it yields CASSQVAGGDMELFF.